These 25 T cell receptor beta chains were sequenced from one sample in a study of T cells in Graves' hyperthyroidism and ophthalmopathy. TCR beta CDR3 regions were amplified from RNA transcripts. Carried out on the TCR CDR3, a first-round RT-PCR used the HTBI primer set. MiXCR, applied by TCRdb to the multiplex PCR reads, yields one record per CDR3 protein. The data hold 410,000 or so distinct CDR3 sequences, with 14% to 15% observed a single time. Sequencing used blood. These receptors were collected from a man aged 18 to 30 with Graves' ophthalmopathy.

V usage is TRBV5-6 and J usage is TRBJ2-7, with D unclear. This CDR3 is 14 amino acids long. Between the trimmed V and J ends, which lost 4 bases and 0 bases, there was a span of 11 bases. Germline CDR1 is SGHDT and CDR2 is YYEEEE. CDR3 coding DNA: TGTGCCAGCAGCGTGGGCGCGAGCTCCTACGAGCAGTACTTC. Protein: CASSVGASSYEQYF.

Many counts were recorded for this clonotype. The chain combines TRBV24-1 with TRBJ2-3; 14 nucleotides align to TRBD2. This CDR3 region has 18 residues. The V gene's germline CDR1 is KGHDR and CDR2 SFDVKD. V lost 4 bases and J lost 2; bases outside the gene matches: 7. The CDR3 sequence: CATSDPGLAGGFTDTQYF. The CDR3 DNA reads as TGTGCCACCAGTGACCCAGGACTAGCGGGAGGCTTCACAGATACGCAGTATTTT.

The table lists this clonotype with many counts. The CDR3 DNA follows: TGCAGTGCTAGACGAAGGGGGGATGGAGAAGCTTTCTTT. Its translation: CSARRRGDGEAFF. J is TRBJ1-1 and V is TRBV20-1, with a possible D match to TRBD1 (6 bases). Trimming shortened V by 2 bases and J by 8 bases, and 15 bases separated the two germline ends. CDR1 and CDR2 (germline): DFQATT, SNEGSKA (reference sequence). The CDR3 sequence is 13 residues long.

Many counts were recorded for this clonotype. DNA of the CDR3: TGTGCCAGCTCAGAATCGCTTACGGGAACGACAAACTATGGCTACACCTTC. Translation gives CASSESLTGTTNYGYTF. This rearrangement joins TRBV18 to TRBJ1-2, with D hard to call. V lost 5 bases, J lost 2 bases, and 21 bases lay in between. This CDR3 contains 17 residues. The V gene's germline CDR1 is KGHSH and CDR2 LQKENI. Combining the CDR3 with reference TRBV18 and TRBJ1-2 gives the whole variable domain NAGVMQNPRHLVRRRGQEARLRCSPMKGHSHVYWYRQLPEEGLKFMVYLQKENIIDESGMPKERFSAEFPKEGPSILRIQQVVRGDSAAYFCASSESLTGTTNYGYTFGSGTRLTVV.

This clonotype has a count of ten or more. The chain recombines TRBV2 with TRBJ2-7; a possible D gene is TRBD1 (6 bases). V was shortened by 7 bases and J by 1 base, with 11 bases between the two germline ends. CDR3 length: 13 residues. In germline, CDR1 is SNHLY, CDR2 FYNNEI. In DNA form, the CDR3 reads TGTGCCAGCATGAGGACAGCTTCCTACGAGCAGTACTTC. Protein sequence: CASMRTASYEQYF.

In this sample, this clonotype turned up many times. The gene calls are TRBV5-1 and TRBJ2-2; a possible D gene is TRBD1 (7 bases). The V gene's germline CDR1 is SGHRS and CDR2 YFSETQ. Trimming shortened V by 0 bases and J by 0 bases, and 9 bases separated the two germline ends. CDR3 size: 16 residues. CDR3 in DNA: TGCGCCAGCAGCTTGGGCGGGACAGCGAACACCGGGGAGCTGTTTTTT. As protein: CASSLGGTANTGELFF.

V usage is TRBV5-8 and J usage is TRBJ1-4; the match to TRBD1 covers 8 bases. V shed 1 base and J 4 bases; nucleotides not matched to a gene: 9. This CDR3 has 17 amino acids. Germline V lookup: CDR1 SGHTS, CDR2 YDEGEE. The CDR3 DNA follows: TGTGCCAGCAGCTTGTATGGACAGGGAGGTCGTAATGAAAAACTGTTTTTT. Translated: CASSLYGQGGRNEKLFF.

This rearrangement joins TRBV3-1 to TRBJ2-3; 8 bases align to TRBD2. The J segment lost 6 bases and the V segment lost 3 bases, leaving 11 bases of the junction unmatched. The CDR3 runs 16 residues. Germline lookup yields CDR1 LGHDT and CDR2 YNNKEL (reference sequence). CDR3 sequence: CASSHSSGFRADTQYF. The CDR3 DNA reads as TGTGCCAGCAGCCACTCTAGCGGGTTTCGGGCGGATACGCAGTATTTT.

This sequence joins TRBV27 and TRBJ2-5; D gene uncertain. The germline V gene has CDR1 MNHEY and CDR2 SMNVEV (reference sequence). The CDR3 has 15 amino acids. The V end lost 2 bases, the J end lost 2 bases, and 12 bases lay between the germline ends. CDR3 DNA sequence: TGTGCCAGCAGTTTAGCCGGCGCCACACAAGAGACCCAGTACTTC. Its translation: CASSLAGATQETQYF.

This clonotype has just a few counts. The chain links TRBV4-1 to TRBJ2-7; D is perhaps TRBD1 (5 bases). In germline, CDR1 is MGHRA, CDR2 YSYEKL. V was cut by 1 base and J by 1 base, with 11 bases left in between. This CDR3 spans 15 amino acids. The CDR3 coding sequence is TGCGCCAGCAGCCAAGGGCCAGGGTTTTCCTACGAGCAGTACTTC. Protein product: CASSQGPGFSYEQYF.

As for this clonotype: One base away lies a much larger clone, so this may be a sequencing read error. This rearrangement joins TRBV3-1 to TRBJ2-5, with D possibly called TRBD1 or TRBD2 (5 bases each). The CDR3 is 14 amino acids. Germline CDR1 and CDR2: LGHDT and YNNKEL (reference sequence). The CDR3 bases are TGTGCCAGCTGCCAAGAGGGTAGGGGAGAGACCCAGTACTTC. Translated, it gives CASCQEGRGETQYF.

This clonotype has only a few counts. The chain joins TRBV9 to TRBJ2-7; 7 positions match TRBD2. Trimming at V came to 1 base and at J to 0 bases, leaving 7 bases not matched to a gene. The V gene's germline CDR1 is SGDLS and CDR2 YYNGEE. The CDR3 sequence is 16 residues long. The CDR3 loop reads CASSVRGGPPSYEQYF. CDR3 nucleotide sequence: TGTGCCAGCAGCGTAAGGGGAGGGCCTCCCTCCTACGAGCAGTACTTC.

This clonotype was observed many times. V is TRBV5-5 and J is TRBJ2-3; no definite D call. Trimming removed 2 bases from V and 2 bases from J, with 9 bases in between. Per germline, CDR1 SGHKS and CDR2 YYEKEE (reference sequence). The CDR3 covers 14 residues. DNA of the CDR3: TGTGCCAGCAGCTTTAGTCAGGACACAGATACGCAGTATTTT. Translation: CASSFSQDTDTQYF.

In its sample, this clonotype was seen many times. V gene TRBV7-9 combines with J gene TRBJ2-7; D not certain. V was shortened by 1 base and J by 4 bases, with 11 bases between the two germline ends. Germline loops: CDR1 SEHNR, CDR2 FQNEAQ (reference sequence). The CDR3 spans 14 residues. CDR3 region: CASSLVHGIYEQYF. CDR3 nucleotide sequence: TGTGCCAGCAGCTTAGTTCACGGCATTTACGAGCAGTACTTC.

This clonotype was seen at least ten times. V usage is TRBV20-1 and J usage is TRBJ1-5; no reliable D call. Germline V gene sequence: CDR1 DFQATT, CDR2 SNEGSKA (reference sequence). This CDR3 has 16 residues. Trimming removed 2 bases at V and 5 bases at J, with 19 bases between. In nucleotides, the CDR3 is TGCAGTGCTAGATCAGCGGAGGCCATCCCTTATCAGCCCCAGCATTTT. Its translation: CSARSAEAIPYQPQHF.

This clonotype was seen at least ten times. The chain joins TRBV7-6 to TRBJ1-1; D not certain. Germline V lookup: CDR1 SGHVS, CDR2 FNYEAQ. The V gene lost 5 bases and the J gene lost 0 bases, with 13 bases spanning the gap. The CDR3 has 15 amino acids. The CDR3 bases are TGTGCCAGCAGCCCTCTCAAAGCTTTGAACACTGAAGCTTTCTTT. It translates to CASSPLKALNTEAFF.

This clonotype has a count of ten or more. This sequence joins TRBV12-3 or TRBV12-4 and TRBJ2-5, with 8 bases that match TRBD2. V lost 2 bases and J lost 4; bases outside the gene matches: 9. This CDR3 has 16 residues. The CDR3 loop is CASSLSAGGAGETQYF. CDR3 nucleotides: TGTGCCAGCAGTTTATCGGCCGGGGGGGCGGGAGAGACCCAGTACTTC.

Of note for this clonotype: As the CDR3 is not closed by the conserved phenylalanine or tryptophan, this likely results from a read error. The rearrangement uses TRBV20-1 and TRBJ2-7; D is undetermined. The CDR3 runs to 13 residues. Germline V gives CDR1 DFQATT, CDR2 SNEGSKA (reference sequence). Deletions cut 0 bases from V and 2 bases from J, with 8 bases between. The CDR3: CSARDGAPYEQYS. Here the CDR3 DNA reads TGCAGTGCTAGAGACGGTGCCCCCTACGAGCAGTACTCC.

This clonotype was seen ten or more times. The CDR3: CASSSPGTGTNQPQHF. CDR3 in DNA: TGTGCCAGCAGCTCCCCCGGGACAGGCACAAATCAGCCCCAGCATTTT. The chain combines TRBV7-8 with TRBJ1-5, with 8 bases aligning to TRBD1. The CDR3 is 16 amino acids. Germline V gives CDR1 SGHVS, CDR2 FQNEAQ. V shed 4 bases and J 4 bases; nucleotides not matched to a gene: 9.

This clonotype was seen repeatedly, ten times or more. This chain links TRBV6-2 or TRBV6-3 with TRBJ1-5, with D unclear. The CDR3 is 15 residues long. V was trimmed by 2 bases and J by 3 bases, leaving 11 bases between them. Germline CDR1 and CDR2: MNHEY and SVGEGT. This chain's CDR3 is CASSYDGRLNQPQHF. CDR3 DNA: TGTGCCAGCAGTTACGATGGCAGACTCAATCAGCCCCAGCATTTT.

This clonotype has just a few counts. This rearrangement joins TRBV19 to TRBJ2-1; 10 nucleotides match TRBD2. After removal of 0 bases from V and 9 bases from J, the junction contained 8 bases not matched to a gene. CDR3 length: 16 residues. CDR1 LNHDA and CDR2 SQIVND come from the germline V gene (reference sequence). CDR3 DNA: TGTGCCAGTAGTATAGAAGAGCGGGAGGGCCCTGGTGAGCAGTTCTTC. It yields the protein CASSIEEREGPGEQFF.

Notes on this clonotype: A much bigger clone sits one base away, suggesting this may be a read error. The chain joins TRBV4-1 to TRBJ2-7, with 8 bases that match TRBD1. The CDR3 contains 14 residues. Germline V lookup: CDR1 MGHRA, CDR2 YSYEKL. CDR3 coding DNA: TGCGCCAGCAGCCCCGTGGACAGGGATTACGAGCGGTACTTC. Encoded protein: CASSPVDRDYERYF.

V gene TRBV6-5 combines with J gene TRBJ2-1; 9 bases line up with TRBD1. Trimming removed 0 bases from V and 4 bases from J; junction bases left unmatched: 4. This CDR3 region has 16 residues. Germline assignment: CDR1 MNHEY and CDR2 SVGAGI. The CDR3 bases are TGTGCCAGCAGTTACTCGAACAGGGGGCTTTACAATGAGCAGTTCTTC. Translation gives CASSYSNRGLYNEQFF.

This clonotype was observed at least ten times. CDR3 nucleotide sequence: TGTGCCAGCAGCCCGGAACAGGGATTCACTGAAGCTTTCTTT. It yields the protein CASSPEQGFTEAFF. The V gene is TRBV5-6, the J gene TRBJ1-1, with D tentatively TRBD1 (6 bases). V gave up 4 bases and J gave up 4 bases, with 14 bases separating them. Germline CDR1 SGHDT, CDR2 YYEEEE. The CDR3 is 14 residues long.

The V and J genes are TRBV6-1 and TRBJ2-1, with 12 bases that match TRBD1. The CDR3 consists of 14 residues. CDR1 MNHNS and CDR2 SASEGT come from the germline V gene. The junction had 8 bases not matched to a gene; V was cut back by 9 bases and J by 8 bases. The CDR3 protein is CASSGTGGIYEQFF. CDR3 nucleotide sequence: TGTGCCAGTTCCGGGACAGGGGGCATCTATGAGCAGTTCTTC.